This is a list of T cell receptor beta chains from one sample in a study of cytomegalovirus exposure and HLA in healthy donors. Sequencing used immunoSEQ multiplex PCR; TCRdb keeps in-frame clones, though not all of them. This sample contains about 130,000 clones. What was sequenced was PBMCs. Source of these receptors: a man aged 40-55 years in good health and CMV-seronegative. CDR3s include the opening cysteine and the closing phenylalanine or tryptophan. Fields, in order: D gene, J gene, V gene, CDR3 protein, CDR3 DNA. D genes are given only for firm matches.

d_call: TRBD1
j_call: TRBJ2-5
v_call: TRBV7-8
cdr3_aa: CASSPPRTGWGETQYF
cdr3_nt: TGTGCCAGCAGCCCCCCCCGGACAGGGTGGGGGGAGACCCAGTACTTC

d_call: TRBD2
j_call: TRBJ2-7
v_call: TRBV4-3
cdr3_aa: CASSQDRLAGGHEQYF
cdr3_nt: TGCGCCAGCAGCCAAGATCGCCTAGCGGGAGGCCACGAGCAGTACTTC

d_call: TRBD1
j_call: TRBJ2-5
v_call: TRBV5-4
cdr3_aa: CASSWRTGVETQYF
cdr3_nt: TGTGCCAGCAGCTGGCGGACAGGGGTGGAGACCCAGTACTTC

d_call: TRBD2
j_call: TRBJ2-3
v_call: TRBV7-3
cdr3_aa: CASSWREGRHLPTDTQYF
cdr3_nt: TGTGCCAGCTCTTGGCGGGAGGGTCGTCACCTACCCACAGATACGCAGTATTTT

d_call: .
j_call: TRBJ1-5
v_call: TRBV18
cdr3_aa: CASSPVVGQPQHF
cdr3_nt: TGTGCCAGCTCACCCGTAGTCGGGCAGCCCCAGCATTTT

d_call: TRBD1
j_call: TRBJ2-7
v_call: TRBV28
cdr3_aa: CASSLAGTGEGEQYF
cdr3_nt: TGTGCCAGCAGTTTGGCCGGGACAGGGGAGGGGGAGCAGTACTTC

d_call: TRBD2
j_call: TRBJ2-5
v_call: TRBV6-1
cdr3_aa: CASSWTSGQETQYF
cdr3_nt: TGTGCCAGCAGTTGGACTAGCGGGCAAGAGACCCAGTACTTC

d_call: TRBD2
j_call: TRBJ2-1
v_call: TRBV2
cdr3_aa: CASSPNLGGEGQFF
cdr3_nt: TGTGCCAGCAGTCCGAACCTGGGGGGGGAGGGCCAGTTCTTC

d_call: TRBD2
j_call: TRBJ2-3
v_call: TRBV11-1
cdr3_aa: CASSLRTSGLDTQYF
cdr3_nt: TGTGCCAGCAGCCTACGGACTAGCGGGTTAGATACGCAGTATTTT

d_call: TRBD2
j_call: TRBJ2-3
v_call: TRBV5-4
cdr3_aa: CASSLAGGRGTDTQYF
cdr3_nt: TGTGCCAGCAGCTTGGCCGGCGGGAGGGGCACAGATACGCAGTATTTT

d_call: .
j_call: TRBJ2-1
v_call: TRBV4-1
cdr3_aa: CASSRSGLITNEQFF
cdr3_nt: TGCGCCAGCAGCAGGTCCGGACTCATCACCAATGAGCAGTTCTTC

d_call: .
j_call: TRBJ1-2
v_call: TRBV6-5
cdr3_aa: CASTRGPTYGYTF
cdr3_nt: TGTGCCAGCACCAGGGGACCAACCTATGGCTACACCTTC

d_call: TRBD2
j_call: TRBJ2-2
v_call: TRBV25-1
cdr3_aa: CASSRRGGDTGELFF
cdr3_nt: TGTGCCAGCAGCCGACGGGGGGGGGACACCGGGGAGCTGTTTTTT

d_call: TRBD1
j_call: TRBJ2-2
v_call: TRBV10-3
cdr3_aa: CAIGDRGPTGELFF
cdr3_nt: TGTGCCATCGGGGACAGGGGGCCCACCGGGGAGCTGTTTTTT

d_call: .
j_call: TRBJ1-2
v_call: TRBV28
cdr3_aa: CASSFSSNYGYTF
cdr3_nt: TGTGCCAGCAGTTTTAGCTCTAACTATGGCTACACCTTC

d_call: TRBD1
j_call: TRBJ2-7
v_call: TRBV6-6
cdr3_aa: CASSYLKNRGNYEQYF
cdr3_nt: TGTGCCAGCAGTTACCTAAAGAACAGGGGGAACTACGAGCAGTACTTC